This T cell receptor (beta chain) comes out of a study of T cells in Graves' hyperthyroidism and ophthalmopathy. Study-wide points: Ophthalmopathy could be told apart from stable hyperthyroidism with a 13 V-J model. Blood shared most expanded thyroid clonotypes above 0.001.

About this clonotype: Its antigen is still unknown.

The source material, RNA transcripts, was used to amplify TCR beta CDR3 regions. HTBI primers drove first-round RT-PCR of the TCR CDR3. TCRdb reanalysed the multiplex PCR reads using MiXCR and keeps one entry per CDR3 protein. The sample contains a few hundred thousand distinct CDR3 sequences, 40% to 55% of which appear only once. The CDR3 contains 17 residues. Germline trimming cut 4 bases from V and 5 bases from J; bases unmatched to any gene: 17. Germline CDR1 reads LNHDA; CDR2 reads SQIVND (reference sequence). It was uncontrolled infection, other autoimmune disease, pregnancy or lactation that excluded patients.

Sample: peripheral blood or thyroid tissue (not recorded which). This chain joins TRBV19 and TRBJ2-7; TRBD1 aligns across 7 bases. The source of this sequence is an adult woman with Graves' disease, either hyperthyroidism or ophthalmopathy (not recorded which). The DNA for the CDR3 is TGTGCCAGTAGTAGGCCCCCCCGGGCAGGGGGTCGACACGAGCAGTACTTC. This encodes CASSRPPRAGGRHEQYF.